Below, 5 T cell receptor beta chains from the same sample are listed, as sequenced in a study of cytomegalovirus exposure and HLA in healthy donors. PCR amplification relied on 60 Vbeta primers (plus 13 Jbeta primers). Profiled with immunoSEQ multiplex PCR; TCRdb holds only in-frame clones, not every one. The sample yields roughly 100,000 clones, approximately 71% seen once. The sequencing sample was made of PBMCs. These receptors came from a male donor in good health and CMV-seropositive.

This clone was counted once. The chain carries TRBV2 and TRBJ2-1; 8 bases line up with TRBD2. The CDR3 covers 15 residues. From germline, CDR1 is SNHLY and CDR2 FYNNEI. Trimming took 5 bases from V and 7 from J; bases not matched to a gene: 10. CDR3 bases: TGTGCCAGCAGTCCCCGAAGCGGGAGCAGGAATGAGCAGTTCTTC. This sequence encodes CASSPRSGSRNEQFF.

This rearrangement joins TRBV6-6 to TRBJ2-1, with D possibly being TRBD2 (6 bases). CDR3 size: 14 residues. V was trimmed by 6 bases and J by 6 bases, leaving 15 bases between them. Germline V CDR1 and CDR2: MNHNY, SVGAGI (reference sequence). The CDR3: CASSLAGGTNEQFF. The CDR3 nucleotides are TGTGCCAGCAGCCTCGCTGGGGGGACCAATGAGCAGTTCTTC.

This chain links TRBV30 with TRBJ1-3, with D perhaps TRBD1 (5 bases). Germline CDR1 and CDR2: GTSNPN and SVGIG (reference sequence). CDR3 length equals 15 residues. Trimming took 0 bases from V and 4 from J, leaving 13 bases between them. The CDR3 nucleotides are TGTGCCTGGAGTGTAAGGGGCGTGGGGGGAAACACCATATATTTT. Its translation is CAWSVRGVGGNTIYF. Full variable domain (rest looked up from reference TRBV30 and TRBJ1-3): SQTIHQWPATLVQPVGSPLSLECTVEGTSNPNLYWYRQAAGRGLQLLFYSVGIGQISSEVPQNLSASRPQDRQFILSSKKLLLSDSGFYLCAWSVRGVGGNTIYFGEGSWLTVV.

In its sample, this clone was seen a few times. The chain is built from TRBV15 and TRBJ2-1; no firm D call. Germline assignment: CDR1 LNHNV and CDR2 YYDKDF (reference sequence). With 1 base removed from V and 5 bases from J, the gap between germline ends came to 9 bases. The CDR3 is 14 amino acids. Here the CDR3 DNA reads TGTGCCACCAGCAGAGCCCCCTCGGACAATGAGCAGTTCTTC. It encodes CATSRAPSDNEQFF.

V usage is TRBV7-9 and J usage is TRBJ2-7, with 10 positions matching TRBD2. V lost 8 bases to trimming and J lost 7 bases; unmatched junction nucleotides: 5. The CDR3 loop spans 12 amino acids. The V gene's germline CDR1 is SEHNR and CDR2 FQNEAQ (reference sequence). DNA of the CDR3: TGTGCCAGCCAGCGGGGGGGCGGAGAGCAGTACTTC. Protein sequence: CASQRGGGEQYF.